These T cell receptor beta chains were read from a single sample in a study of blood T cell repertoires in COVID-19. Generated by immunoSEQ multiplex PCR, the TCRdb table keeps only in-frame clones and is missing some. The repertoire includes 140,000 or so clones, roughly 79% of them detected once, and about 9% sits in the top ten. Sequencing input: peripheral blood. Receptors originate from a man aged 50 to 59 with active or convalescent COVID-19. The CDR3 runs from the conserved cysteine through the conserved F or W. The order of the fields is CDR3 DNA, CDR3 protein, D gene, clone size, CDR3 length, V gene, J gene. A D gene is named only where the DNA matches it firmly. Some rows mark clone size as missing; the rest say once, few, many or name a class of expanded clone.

DNA: TGTGCCATCAGTGAAAGATTAGGGGGCACTGAAGCTTTCTTT
CDR3: CAISERLGGTEAFF
D: .
size: few
length: 14
V: TRBV10-3
J: TRBJ1-1

DNA: TGTGCCAGCAGCTTGATAGGACAGGGGGAGAATGGCTACACCTTC
CDR3: CASSLIGQGENGYTF
D: TRBD1
size: .
length: 15
V: TRBV5-5
J: TRBJ1-2

DNA: TGTGCCAGCAGCCTCCCGACTGAGGGTCCTTTGGGCAATGAGCAGTTCTTC
CDR3: CASSLPTEGPLGNEQFF
D: .
size: .
length: 17
V: TRBV7-9
J: TRBJ2-1

DNA: TGTGCCAGCAGCACCGGGCGGGGGGTCTCCTACGAGCAGTACTTC
CDR3: CASSTGRGVSYEQYF
D: TRBD2
size: .
length: 15
V: TRBV11-2
J: TRBJ2-7

DNA: TGTGCCAGCAGCTTGGGCAGGTACCCCTACGAGCAGTACTTC
CDR3: CASSLGRYPYEQYF
D: .
size: .
length: 14
V: TRBV5-6
J: TRBJ2-7

DNA: TGTGCCAGCAGTTACAGGGGGAGGGATGAAAAACTGTTTTTT
CDR3: CASSYRGRDEKLFF
D: .
size: .
length: 14
V: TRBV6-7
J: TRBJ1-4

DNA: TGTGCCTGGAAGGGGGACAGAGGATATTACAATGAGCAGTTCTTC
CDR3: CAWKGDRGYYNEQFF
D: TRBD1
size: .
length: 15
V: TRBV30
J: TRBJ2-1

DNA: TGTGCCAGCAGCCGGGACAGGGGTCGATCCTACGAGCAGTACTTC
CDR3: CASSRDRGRSYEQYF
D: TRBD1
size: .
length: 15
V: TRBV5-4
J: TRBJ2-7

DNA: TGTGCCAGACCTCCCCCGGGACAGGGGGGTGGCTACACCTTC
CDR3: CARPPPGQGGGYTF
D: TRBD1
size: .
length: 14
V: TRBV6-5
J: TRBJ1-2

DNA: TGTGCCAGCAGCCGGAAGGAGGAGGCAGATACGCAGTATTTT
CDR3: CASSRKEEADTQYF
D: .
size: .
length: 14
V: TRBV6-5
J: TRBJ2-3

DNA: TGTGCCACCAGCAGAGGTTTAGCGGGAGGAAGCACCGGGGAGCTGTTTTTT
CDR3: CATSRGLAGGSTGELFF
D: TRBD2
size: .
length: 17
V: TRBV15
J: TRBJ2-2

DNA: TGTGCCAGCAGTGTAGGACAGGGCGGAGATGGCTACACCTTC
CDR3: CASSVGQGGDGYTF
D: TRBD1
size: .
length: 14
V: TRBV2
J: TRBJ1-2

DNA: TGTGCCAGTAGCATGGGGGGGCTCGGAGGCTACACCTTC
CDR3: CASSMGGLGGYTF
D: .
size: few
length: 13
V: TRBV19
J: TRBJ1-2

DNA: TGTGCCAGCTCACCCCTGGAGGGGACGAACACCGGGGAGCTGTTTTTT
CDR3: CASSPLEGTNTGELFF
D: .
size: few
length: 16
V: TRBV18
J: TRBJ2-2

DNA: TGTGCCAGCAGCCATTCACCCCTAGCGGGAGGGCGAGAGACCCAGTACTTC
CDR3: CASSHSPLAGGRETQYF
D: TRBD2
size: .
length: 17
V: TRBV3-1/TRBV3-2
J: TRBJ2-5

DNA: TGCGCCAGCAGCGTTCTTACCCGCGGGAGGGCCGCGAACACCGGGGAGCTGTTTTTT
CDR3: CASSVLTRGRAANTGELFF
D: TRBD2
size: .
length: 19
V: TRBV5-1
J: TRBJ2-2

DNA: TGTGCCAGCAGTGGAGGTTATGGCTACACCTTC
CDR3: CASSGGYGYTF
D: .
size: once
length: 11
V: TRBV28
J: TRBJ1-2

DNA: TGTGCCAGTAGGATATCACAGGGGACGGCCGGGGAGCTGTTTTTT
CDR3: CASRISQGTAGELFF
D: TRBD1
size: .
length: 15
V: TRBV19
J: TRBJ2-2

DNA: TGTGCCAGCAGCCTATTGGTGTCGGGAGGTGGGGGGGGCACAGATACGCAGTATTTT
CDR3: CASSLLVSGGGGGTDTQYF
D: TRBD2
size: .
length: 19
V: TRBV27
J: TRBJ2-3